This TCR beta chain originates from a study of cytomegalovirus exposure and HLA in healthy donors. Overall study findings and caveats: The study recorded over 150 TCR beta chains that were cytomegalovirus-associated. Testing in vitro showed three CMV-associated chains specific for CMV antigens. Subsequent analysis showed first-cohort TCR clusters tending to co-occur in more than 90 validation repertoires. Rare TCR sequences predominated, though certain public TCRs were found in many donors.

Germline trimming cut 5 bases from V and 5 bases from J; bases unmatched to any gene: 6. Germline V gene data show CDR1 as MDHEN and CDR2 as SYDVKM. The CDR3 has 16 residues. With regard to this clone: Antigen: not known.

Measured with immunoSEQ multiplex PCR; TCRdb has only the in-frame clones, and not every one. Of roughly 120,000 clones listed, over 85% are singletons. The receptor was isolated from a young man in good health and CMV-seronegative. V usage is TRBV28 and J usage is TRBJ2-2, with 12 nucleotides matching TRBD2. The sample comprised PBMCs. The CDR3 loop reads CASSPSLAGGTGELFF. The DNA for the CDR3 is TGTGCCAGCAGTCCCAGTCTAGCGGGGGGGACCGGGGAGCTGTTTTTT.